Sequencing of this TCR beta chain was carried out in a study of blood T cell repertoires in COVID-19. Produced via immunoSEQ multiplex PCR; TCRdb's table is partial and in-frame only. The data hold nearly 300,000 clones, with approximately 89% observed a single time. Specimen: PBMCs or T cells enriched from blood (not recorded which). This receptor was identified in a woman aged 45 to 65 who had been exposed to COVID-19.

CDR3 in amino acids: CASSSSGQGFGEKLFF. The CDR3 DNA is TGTGCCAGCAGCTCCTCGGGACAGGGTTTTGGTGAAAAACTGTTTTTT. V and J are TRBV7-2 and TRBJ1-4; 9 bases are shared with TRBD1. This CDR3 has 16 amino acids. Germline V CDR1 and CDR2: SGHTA, FQGNSA. Trimming cost V 4 bases and J 7 bases; bases outside gene matches: 10.